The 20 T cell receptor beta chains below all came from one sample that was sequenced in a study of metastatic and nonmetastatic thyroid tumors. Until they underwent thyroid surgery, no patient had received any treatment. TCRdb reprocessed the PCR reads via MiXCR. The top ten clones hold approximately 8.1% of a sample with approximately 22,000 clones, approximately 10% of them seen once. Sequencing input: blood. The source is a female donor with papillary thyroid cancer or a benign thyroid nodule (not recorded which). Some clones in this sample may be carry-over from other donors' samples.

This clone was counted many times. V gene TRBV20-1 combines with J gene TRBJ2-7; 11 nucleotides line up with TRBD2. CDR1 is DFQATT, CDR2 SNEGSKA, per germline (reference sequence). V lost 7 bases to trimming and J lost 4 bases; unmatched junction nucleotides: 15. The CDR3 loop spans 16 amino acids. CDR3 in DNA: TGCAGTGTCGCGCCCCTAACTAGCGGGAGCGGGTACGAGCAGTACTTC. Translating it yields CSVAPLTSGSGYEQYF.

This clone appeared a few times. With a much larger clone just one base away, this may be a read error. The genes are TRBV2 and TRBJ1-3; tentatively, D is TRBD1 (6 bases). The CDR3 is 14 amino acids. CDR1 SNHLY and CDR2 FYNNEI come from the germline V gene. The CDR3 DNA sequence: TGTACCAGCACCAGGGGTGGGTCTGGAAACACCATATATTTT. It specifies CTSTRGGSGNTIYF. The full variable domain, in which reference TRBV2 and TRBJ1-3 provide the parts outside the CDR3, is EPEVTQTPSHQVTQMGQEVILRCVPISNHLYFYWYRQILGQKVEFLVSFYNNEISEKSEIFDDQFSVERPDGSNFTLKIRSTKLEDSAMYFCTSTRGGSGNTIYFGEGSWLTVV.

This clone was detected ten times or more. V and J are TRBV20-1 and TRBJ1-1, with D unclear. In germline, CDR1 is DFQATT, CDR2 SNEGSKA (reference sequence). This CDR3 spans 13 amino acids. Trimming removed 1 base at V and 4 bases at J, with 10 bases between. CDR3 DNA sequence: TGCAGTGCTAGAGTTACGGCGGGCACTGAAGCTTTCTTT. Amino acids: CSARVTAGTEAFF.

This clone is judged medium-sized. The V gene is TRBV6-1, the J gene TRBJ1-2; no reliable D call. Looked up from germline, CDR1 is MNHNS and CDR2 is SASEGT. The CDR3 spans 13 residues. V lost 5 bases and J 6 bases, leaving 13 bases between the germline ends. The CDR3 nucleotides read TGTGCCAGCAGTCTGCGGGAGTTAAATGGCTACACCTTC. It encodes CASSLRELNGYTF.

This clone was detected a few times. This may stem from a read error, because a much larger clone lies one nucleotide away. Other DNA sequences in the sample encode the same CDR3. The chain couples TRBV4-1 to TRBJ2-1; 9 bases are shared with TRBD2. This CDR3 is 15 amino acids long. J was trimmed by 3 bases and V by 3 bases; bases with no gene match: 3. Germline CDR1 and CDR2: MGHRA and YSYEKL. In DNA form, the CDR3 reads TGCGCCAGCAGCCAGGATAGCGGGAGCTACAATGAGCAGTTCTTC. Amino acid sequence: CASSQDSGSYNEQFF.

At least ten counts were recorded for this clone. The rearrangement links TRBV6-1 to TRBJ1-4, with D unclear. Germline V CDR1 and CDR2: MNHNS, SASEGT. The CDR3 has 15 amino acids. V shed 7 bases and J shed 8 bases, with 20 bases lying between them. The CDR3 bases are TGTGCCAGCACCCCTTCGGGCCTAACCCACGAAAAACTGTTTTTT. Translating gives CASTPSGLTHEKLFF.

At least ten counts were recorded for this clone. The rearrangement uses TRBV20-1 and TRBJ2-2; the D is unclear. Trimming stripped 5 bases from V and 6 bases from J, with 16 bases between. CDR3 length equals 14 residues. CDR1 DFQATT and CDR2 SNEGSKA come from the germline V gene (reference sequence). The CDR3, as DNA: TGCAGTGCTCCTGAATACTCCAGGTCCGGGGAGCTGTTTTTT. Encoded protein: CSAPEYSRSGELFF.

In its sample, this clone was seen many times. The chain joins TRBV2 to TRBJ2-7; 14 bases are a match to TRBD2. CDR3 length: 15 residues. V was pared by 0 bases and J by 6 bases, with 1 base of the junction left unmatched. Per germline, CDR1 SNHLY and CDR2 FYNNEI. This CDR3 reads CASSEAGLAGVEQYF. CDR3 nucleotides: TGTGCCAGCAGTGAAGCGGGACTAGCGGGAGTCGAGCAGTACTTC.

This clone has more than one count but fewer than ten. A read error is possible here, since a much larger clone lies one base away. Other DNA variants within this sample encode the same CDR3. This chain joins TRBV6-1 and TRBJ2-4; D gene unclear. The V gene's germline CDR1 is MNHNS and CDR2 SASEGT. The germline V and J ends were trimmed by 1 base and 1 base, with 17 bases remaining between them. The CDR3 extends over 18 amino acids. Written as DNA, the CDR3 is TGTGCCAGCAGTGAAGGACCCCCGAAGTGGCCTGCCAAAAACATTCAGTACTTC. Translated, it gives CASSEGPPKWPAKNIQYF.

DNA for the CDR3: TGTGCCAGCACTGGGGACAGGAGGACAGGGGAGGGGAATCAGCCCCAGCATTTT. Protein: CASTGDRRTGEGNQPQHF. The chain carries TRBV2 and TRBJ1-5, with 9 bases that match TRBD1. The CDR3 is 18 amino acids. The germline gives CDR1 SNHLY, CDR2 FYNNEI. The trim removed 7 bases at V and 4 bases at J, leaving 17 bases unmatched.

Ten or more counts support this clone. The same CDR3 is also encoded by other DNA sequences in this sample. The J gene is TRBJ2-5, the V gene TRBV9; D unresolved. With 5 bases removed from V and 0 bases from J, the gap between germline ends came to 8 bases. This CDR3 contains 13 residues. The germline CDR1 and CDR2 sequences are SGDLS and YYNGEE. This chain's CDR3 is CASSSGYQETQYF. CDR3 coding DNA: TGTGCCAGCAGTTCCGGATACCAAGAGACCCAGTACTTC. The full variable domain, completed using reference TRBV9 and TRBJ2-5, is DSGVTQTPKHLITATGQRVTLRCSPRSGDLSVYWYQQSLDQGLQFLIQYYNGEERAKGNILERFSAQQFPDLHSELNLSSLELGDSALYFCASSSGYQETQYFGPGTRLLVL.

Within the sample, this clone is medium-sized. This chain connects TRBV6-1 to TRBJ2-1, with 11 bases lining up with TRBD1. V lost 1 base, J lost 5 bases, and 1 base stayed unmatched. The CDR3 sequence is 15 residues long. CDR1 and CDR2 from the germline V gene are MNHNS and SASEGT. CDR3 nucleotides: TGTGCCAGCAGTGAAGGGACAGGGGGCCACAATGAGCAGTTCTTC. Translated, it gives CASSEGTGGHNEQFF.

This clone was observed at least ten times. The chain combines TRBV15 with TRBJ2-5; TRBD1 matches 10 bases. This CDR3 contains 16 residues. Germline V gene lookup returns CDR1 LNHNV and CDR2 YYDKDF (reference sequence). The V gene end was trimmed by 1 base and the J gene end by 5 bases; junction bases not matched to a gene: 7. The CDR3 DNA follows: TGTGCCACCAGCAGAGCAACACCGGGACAGGGGGAGACCCAGTACTTC. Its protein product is CATSRATPGQGETQYF.

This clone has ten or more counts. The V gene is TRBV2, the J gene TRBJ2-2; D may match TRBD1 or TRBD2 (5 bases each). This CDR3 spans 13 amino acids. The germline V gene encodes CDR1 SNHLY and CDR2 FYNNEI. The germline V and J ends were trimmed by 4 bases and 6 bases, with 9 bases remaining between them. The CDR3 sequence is CASSVGVSGELFF. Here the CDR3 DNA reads TGTGCCAGCAGTGTGGGGGTCTCCGGGGAGCTGTTTTTT.

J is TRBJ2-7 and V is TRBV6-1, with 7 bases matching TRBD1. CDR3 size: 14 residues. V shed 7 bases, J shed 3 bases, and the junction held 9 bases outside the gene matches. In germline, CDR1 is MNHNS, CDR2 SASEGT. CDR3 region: CASTVRQGDYEQYF. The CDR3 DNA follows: TGTGCCAGCACAGTGCGACAGGGAGACTACGAGCAGTACTTC.

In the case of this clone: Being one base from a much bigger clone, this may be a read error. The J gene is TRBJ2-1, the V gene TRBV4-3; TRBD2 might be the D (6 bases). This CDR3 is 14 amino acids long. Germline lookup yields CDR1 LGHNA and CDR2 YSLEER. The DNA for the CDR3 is TGCGCCGGCAGCCAAGATGGAGAGCGGGATGAGCAGTTCTTC. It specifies CAGSQDGERDEQFF.

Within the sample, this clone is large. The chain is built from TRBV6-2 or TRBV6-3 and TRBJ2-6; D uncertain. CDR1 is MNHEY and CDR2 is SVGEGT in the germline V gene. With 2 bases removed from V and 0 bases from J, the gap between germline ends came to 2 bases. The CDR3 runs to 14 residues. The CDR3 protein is CASSYSSGANVLTF. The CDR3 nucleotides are TGTGCCAGCAGTTACAGCTCTGGGGCCAACGTCCTGACTTTC.

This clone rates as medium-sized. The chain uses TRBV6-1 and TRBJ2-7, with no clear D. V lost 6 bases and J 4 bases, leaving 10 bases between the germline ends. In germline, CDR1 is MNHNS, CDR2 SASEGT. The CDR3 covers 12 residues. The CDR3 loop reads CASRLGSYEQYF. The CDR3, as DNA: TGTGCCAGCAGACTCGGGTCGTACGAGCAGTACTTC.

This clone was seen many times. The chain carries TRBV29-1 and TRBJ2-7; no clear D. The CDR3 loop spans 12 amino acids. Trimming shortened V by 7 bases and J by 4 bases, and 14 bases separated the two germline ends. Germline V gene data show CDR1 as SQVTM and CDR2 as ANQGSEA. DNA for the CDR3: TGCAGCGCCCTGGACCAGAAATACGAGCAGTACTTC. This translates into CSALDQKYEQYF.

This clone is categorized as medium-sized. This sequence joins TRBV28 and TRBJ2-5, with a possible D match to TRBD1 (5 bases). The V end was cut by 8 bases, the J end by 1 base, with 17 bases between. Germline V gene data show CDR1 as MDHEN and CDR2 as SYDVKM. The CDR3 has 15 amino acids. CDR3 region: CASGAPGVLQETQYF. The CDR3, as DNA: TGTGCCAGCGGGGCCCCGGGCGTACTCCAAGAGACCCAGTACTTC.